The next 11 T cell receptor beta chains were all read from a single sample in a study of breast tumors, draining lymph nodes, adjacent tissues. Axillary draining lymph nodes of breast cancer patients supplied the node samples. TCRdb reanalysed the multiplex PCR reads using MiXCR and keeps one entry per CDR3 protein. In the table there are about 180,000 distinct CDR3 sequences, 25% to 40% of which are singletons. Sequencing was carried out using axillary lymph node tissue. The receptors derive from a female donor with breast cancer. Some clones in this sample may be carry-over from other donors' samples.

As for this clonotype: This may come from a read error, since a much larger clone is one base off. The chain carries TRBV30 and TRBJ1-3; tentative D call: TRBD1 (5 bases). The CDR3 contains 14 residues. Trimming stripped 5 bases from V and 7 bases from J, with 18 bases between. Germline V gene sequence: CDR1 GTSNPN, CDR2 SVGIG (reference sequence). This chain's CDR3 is CAWGPLRGGNTIYF. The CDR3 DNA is TGTGCCTGGGGCCCGTTACGGGGGGGGAACACCATATATTTT.

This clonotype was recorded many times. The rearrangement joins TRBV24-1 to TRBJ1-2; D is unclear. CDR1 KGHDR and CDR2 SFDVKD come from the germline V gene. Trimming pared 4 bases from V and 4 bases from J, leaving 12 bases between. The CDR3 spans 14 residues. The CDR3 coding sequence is TGTGCCACCAGTGACCCGGGTATGGGCTATGGCTACACCTTC. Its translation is CATSDPGMGYGYTF.

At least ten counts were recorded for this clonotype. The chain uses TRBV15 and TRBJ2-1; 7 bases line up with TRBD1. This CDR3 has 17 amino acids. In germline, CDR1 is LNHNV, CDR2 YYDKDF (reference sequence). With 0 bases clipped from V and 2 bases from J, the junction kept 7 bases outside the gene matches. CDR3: CATSRDRTGLPYNEQFF. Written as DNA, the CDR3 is TGTGCCACCAGCAGAGATAGGACAGGTCTACCCTACAATGAGCAGTTCTTC.

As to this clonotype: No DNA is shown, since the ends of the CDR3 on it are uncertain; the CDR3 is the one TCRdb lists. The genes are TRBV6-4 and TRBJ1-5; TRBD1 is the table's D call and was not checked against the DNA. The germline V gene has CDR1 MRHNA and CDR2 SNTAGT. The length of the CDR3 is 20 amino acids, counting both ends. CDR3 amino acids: CASRQTGGLRAVLRAGHQHF.

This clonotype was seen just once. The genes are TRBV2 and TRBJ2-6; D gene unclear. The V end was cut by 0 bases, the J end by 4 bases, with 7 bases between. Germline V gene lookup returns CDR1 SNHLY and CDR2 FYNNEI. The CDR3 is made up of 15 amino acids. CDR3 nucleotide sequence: TGTGCCAGCAGTGAAGCGCTTATAGGGGCCAACGTCCTGACTTTC. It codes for CASSEALIGANVLTF.

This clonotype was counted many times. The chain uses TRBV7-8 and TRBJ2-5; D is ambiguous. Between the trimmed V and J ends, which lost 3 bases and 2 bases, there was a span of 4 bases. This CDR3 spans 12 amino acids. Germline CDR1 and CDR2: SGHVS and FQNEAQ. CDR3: CASSLGQETQYF. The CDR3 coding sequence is TGTGCCAGCAGCTTGGGACAAGAGACCCAGTACTTC.

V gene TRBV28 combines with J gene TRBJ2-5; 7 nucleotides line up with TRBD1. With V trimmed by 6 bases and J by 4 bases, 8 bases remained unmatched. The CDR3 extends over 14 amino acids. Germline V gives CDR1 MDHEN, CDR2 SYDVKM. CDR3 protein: CASRDRAGGETQYF. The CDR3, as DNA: TGTGCCAGCAGAGACAGGGCGGGTGGAGAGACCCAGTACTTC.

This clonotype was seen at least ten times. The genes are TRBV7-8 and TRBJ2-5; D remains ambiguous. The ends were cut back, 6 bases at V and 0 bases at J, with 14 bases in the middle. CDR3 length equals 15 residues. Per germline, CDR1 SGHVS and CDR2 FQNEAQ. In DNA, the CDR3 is TGTGCCAGCAGTTTCCCCCCCCCAGACCAAGAGACCCAGTACTTC. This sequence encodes CASSFPPPDQETQYF.

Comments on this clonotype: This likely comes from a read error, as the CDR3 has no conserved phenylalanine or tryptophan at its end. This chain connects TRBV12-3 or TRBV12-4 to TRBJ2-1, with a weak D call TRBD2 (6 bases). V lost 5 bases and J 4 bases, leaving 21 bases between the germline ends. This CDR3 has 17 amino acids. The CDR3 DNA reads TGTGCCAGCAGTCCCGGTTATGGTAGCGGACCTTACAATGAGCAGTTCATC. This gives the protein CASSPGYGSGPYNEQFI.

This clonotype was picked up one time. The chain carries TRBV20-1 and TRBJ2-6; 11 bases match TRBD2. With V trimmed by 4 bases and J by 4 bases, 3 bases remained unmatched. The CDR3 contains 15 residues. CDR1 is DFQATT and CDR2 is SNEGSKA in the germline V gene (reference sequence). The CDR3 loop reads CSATRTSGGANVLTF. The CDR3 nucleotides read TGCAGTGCTACCAGGACTAGCGGGGGGGCCAACGTCCTGACTTTC.

CDR3 in DNA: TGTGCCAGCAGCTTAAACAGCGATTATAGCAATCAGCCCCAGCATTTT. Translation gives CASSLNSDYSNQPQHF. The rearrangement links TRBV7-9 to TRBJ1-5; no clear D. V was trimmed by 2 bases and J by 0 bases, leaving 11 bases between them. Per the germline V gene, CDR1 is SEHNR and CDR2 is FQNEAQ (reference sequence). This CDR3 has 16 amino acids.